These 4 T cell receptor beta chains came from one sample sequenced in a study of T cell responses to AZD1222 COVID-19 vaccine. TCRdb's table, derived via immunoSEQ multiplex PCR, lists solely in-frame clones and lacks some. The sample records tens of thousands of clones, 86% being singletons. The sample was peripheral blood, taken on day 0 of AZD1222 vaccination. The source is an adult in good health.

V usage is TRBV7-2 and J usage is TRBJ1-5; D perhaps matches TRBD1 (6 bases). V gave up 7 bases and J gave up 2 bases, with 18 bases separating them. The CDR3 extends over 16 amino acids. Germline V CDR1 and CDR2: SGHTA, FQGNSA. The CDR3 here is CASIEGGAGGNQPQHF. As DNA, the CDR3 is TGTGCCAGCATTGAGGGGGGGGCTGGCGGCAATCAGCCCCAGCATTTT.

The rearrangement joins TRBV5-8 to TRBJ1-1; possibly TRBD1 for D (6 bases). Looked up from germline, CDR1 is SGHTS and CDR2 is YDEGEE. V dropped 3 bases and J dropped 1 base, with 13 bases sitting between them. The CDR3 sequence is 15 residues long. Written as DNA, the CDR3 is TGTGCCAGCAGCTACCCGGGGGCGAAGAACACTGAAGCTTTCTTT. Translating it yields CASSYPGAKNTEAFF.

CDR3 sequence (DNA): TGTGCCAGCAGCTTAGGCGTTGGCTACGAGCAGTACTTC. This codes for CASSLGVGYEQYF. The V gene is TRBV7-9, the J gene TRBJ2-7; D remains unclear. CDR1 is SEHNR and CDR2 is FQNEAQ in the germline V gene (reference sequence). The CDR3 is 13 residues long. The V end was cut by 1 base, the J end by 3 bases, with 7 bases between.

This chain connects TRBV6-6 to TRBJ1-2; 8 nucleotides match TRBD1. Per germline, CDR1 MNHNY and CDR2 SVGAGI (reference sequence). V lost 5 bases and J lost 10; bases outside the gene matches: 12. This CDR3 is built from 14 residues. CDR3 nucleotide sequence: TGTGCCAGCAGTGCACAGGGGGACCTCGCGGACTACACCTTC. It encodes CASSAQGDLADYTF.